This TCR beta chain was recovered during a study of PD-L1 blockade in urothelial cancer. Turning to the study itself: Patients took up atezolizumab around 2014 at 1,200 mg intravenously every 3 weeks. Broader study findings: Below-median pretreatment blood TCR clonality was a predictor of better survival. Tumor-associated clones in blood expanded more at 3 weeks in durable-benefit patients.

Samples spanned pretreatment and treatment, with 1 to 8 time points per patient. The J segment lost 3 bases and the V segment lost 3 bases, leaving 12 bases of the junction unmatched. This CDR3 spans 19 amino acids. The germline V gene has CDR1 KGHSH and CDR2 LQKENI. As to this clone: The target antigen is unknown.

Generated by immunoSEQ multiplex PCR, the TCRdb table keeps only in-frame clones and is missing some. The sample holds 35,000 to 45,000 clones, 88% seen once. This chain links TRBV18 with TRBJ2-5; 14 bases agree with TRBD2. Sequences were derived from PBMCs, sampled around atezolizumab (anti-PD-L1) treatment. The sequence was obtained from a woman aged 60-75 years with urothelial cancer. This CDR3 is CASSPSSRLAGGPEETQYF. The DNA for the CDR3 is TGTGCCAGCTCACCGTCCTCCCGACTAGCGGGAGGGCCCGAAGAGACCCAGTACTTC.